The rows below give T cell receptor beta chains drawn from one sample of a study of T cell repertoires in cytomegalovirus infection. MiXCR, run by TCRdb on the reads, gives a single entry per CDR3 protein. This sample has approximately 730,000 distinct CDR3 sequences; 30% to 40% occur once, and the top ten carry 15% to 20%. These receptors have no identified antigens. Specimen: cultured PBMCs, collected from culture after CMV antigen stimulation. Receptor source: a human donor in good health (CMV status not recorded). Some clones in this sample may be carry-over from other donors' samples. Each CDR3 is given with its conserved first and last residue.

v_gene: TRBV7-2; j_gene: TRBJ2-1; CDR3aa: CASSSRLAGANEQFF
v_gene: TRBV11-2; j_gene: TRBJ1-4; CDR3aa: CASSSRTSAPGKLFF
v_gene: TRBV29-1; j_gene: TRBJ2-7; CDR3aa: CSVEAGLPYEQYF
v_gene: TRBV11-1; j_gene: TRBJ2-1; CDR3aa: CASSFGRLAFDNEQFF
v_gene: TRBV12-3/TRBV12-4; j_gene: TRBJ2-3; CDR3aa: CASRGDWLLTDTQYF
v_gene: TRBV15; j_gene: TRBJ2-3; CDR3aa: CATSTTGADTQYF
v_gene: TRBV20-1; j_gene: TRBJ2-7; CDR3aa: CSARTGNRVDNEQYF
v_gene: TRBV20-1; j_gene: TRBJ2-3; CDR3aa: CSARTRIWGSTSTDTQYF
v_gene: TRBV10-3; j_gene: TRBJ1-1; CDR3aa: CAISGAMGAFF
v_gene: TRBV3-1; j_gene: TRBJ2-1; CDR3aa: CASRPRSVGNEQFF
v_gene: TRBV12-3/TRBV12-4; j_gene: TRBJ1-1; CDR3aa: CASSRHDTEAFF
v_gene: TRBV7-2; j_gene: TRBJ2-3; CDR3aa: CASSLGGNRGRDTQYF
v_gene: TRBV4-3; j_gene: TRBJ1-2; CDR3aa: CASSQLHDSNYGYTF
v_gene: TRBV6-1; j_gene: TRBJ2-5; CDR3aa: CASSELLWGGKETQYF
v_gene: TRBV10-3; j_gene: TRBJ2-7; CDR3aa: CAISETSGTYEQYF
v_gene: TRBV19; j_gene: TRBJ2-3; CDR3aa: CASGTGRTTDTQYF
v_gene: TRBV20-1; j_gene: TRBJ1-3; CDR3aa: CSALQGAGNTIYF
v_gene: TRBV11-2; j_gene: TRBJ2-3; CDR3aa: CASSRGGLEEDTQYF
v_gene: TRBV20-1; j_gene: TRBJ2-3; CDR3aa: CSARSSSGRAHTQYF
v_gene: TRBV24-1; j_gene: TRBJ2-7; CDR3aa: CATSDSRTGNEQYF
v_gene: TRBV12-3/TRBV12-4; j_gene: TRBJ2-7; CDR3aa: CASSFHGGRDSYEQYF
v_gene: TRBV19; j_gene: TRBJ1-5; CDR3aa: CASSEHGRGNQPQHF
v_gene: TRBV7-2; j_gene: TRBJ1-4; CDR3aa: CASSLDRGNEKLFF
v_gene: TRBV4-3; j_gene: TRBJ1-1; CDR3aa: CASSQERGARAFF
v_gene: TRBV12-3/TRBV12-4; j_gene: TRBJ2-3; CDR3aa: CASSEAFFDTQYF
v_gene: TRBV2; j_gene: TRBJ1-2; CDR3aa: CASSVGPLNYGYTF
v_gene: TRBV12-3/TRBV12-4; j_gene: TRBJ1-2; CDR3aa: CASSFGFVGYGYTF
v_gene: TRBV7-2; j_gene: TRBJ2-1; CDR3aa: CASSFTLEREQFF
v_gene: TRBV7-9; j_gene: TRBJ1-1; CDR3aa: CASSLGQGARTEAFF
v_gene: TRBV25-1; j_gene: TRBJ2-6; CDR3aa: CASSEGWTGVRSGANVLTF
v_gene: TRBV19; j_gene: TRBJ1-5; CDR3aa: CASQGARTVRRPQHF
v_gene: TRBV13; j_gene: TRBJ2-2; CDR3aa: CASSPPPTGSPFNTGELFF
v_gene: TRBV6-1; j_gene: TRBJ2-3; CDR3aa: CASSHERNTDTQYF
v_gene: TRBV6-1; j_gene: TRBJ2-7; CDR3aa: CASSPIRGGSYEQYF
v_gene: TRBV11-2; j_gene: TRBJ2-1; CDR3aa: CASSTGTHRGNEQFF
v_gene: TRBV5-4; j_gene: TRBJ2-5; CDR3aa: CASSLKGRGNQETQYF
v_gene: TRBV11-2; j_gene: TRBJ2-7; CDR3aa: CASSLDGSWVEQYF
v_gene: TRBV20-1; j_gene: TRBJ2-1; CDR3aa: CSARERRSYKDEQFF
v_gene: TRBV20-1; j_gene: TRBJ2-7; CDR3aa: CRAPRGASLAEQYF